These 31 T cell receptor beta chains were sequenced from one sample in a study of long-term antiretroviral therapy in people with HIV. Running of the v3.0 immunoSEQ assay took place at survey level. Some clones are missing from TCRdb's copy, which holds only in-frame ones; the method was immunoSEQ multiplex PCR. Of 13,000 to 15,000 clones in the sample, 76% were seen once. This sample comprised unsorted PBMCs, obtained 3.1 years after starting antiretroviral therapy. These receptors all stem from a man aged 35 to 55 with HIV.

The CDR3 nucleotides read TGTGCCAGTAGCGTACAAGAGGTATGGAATCAGCCCCAGCATTTT. It is translated as CASSVQEVWNQPQHF. The chain uses TRBV19 and TRBJ1-5; D gene ambiguous. Trimming pared 6 bases from V and 4 bases from J, leaving 16 bases between. The CDR3 loop spans 15 amino acids. Germline CDR1 and CDR2: LNHDA and SQIVND (reference sequence).

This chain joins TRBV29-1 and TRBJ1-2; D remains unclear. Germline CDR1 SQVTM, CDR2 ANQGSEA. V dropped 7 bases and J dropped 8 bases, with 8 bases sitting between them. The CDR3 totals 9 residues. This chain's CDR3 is CSASGGYTF. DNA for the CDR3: TGCAGCGCATCAGGAGGCTACACCTTC.

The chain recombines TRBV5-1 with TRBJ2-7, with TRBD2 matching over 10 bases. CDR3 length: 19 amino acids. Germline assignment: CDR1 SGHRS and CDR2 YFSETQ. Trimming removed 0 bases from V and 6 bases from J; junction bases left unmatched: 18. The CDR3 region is CASSLATVAGGSFPFEQYF. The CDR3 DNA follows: TGCGCCAGCAGCTTGGCCACGGTAGCGGGGGGCTCCTTTCCCTTCGAGCAGTACTTC.

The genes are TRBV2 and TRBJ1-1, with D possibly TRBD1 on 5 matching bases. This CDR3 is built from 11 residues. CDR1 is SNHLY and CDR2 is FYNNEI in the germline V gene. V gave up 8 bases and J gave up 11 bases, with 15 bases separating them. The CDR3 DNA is TGTGCCAGCCTGGGGGGGGTTGTCGCTTTCTTT. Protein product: CASLGGVVAFF. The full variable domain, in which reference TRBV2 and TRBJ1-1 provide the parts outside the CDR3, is EPEVTQTPSHQVTQMGQEVILRCVPISNHLYFYWYRQILGQKVEFLVSFYNNEISEKSEIFDDQFSVERPDGSNFTLKIRSTKLEDSAMYFCASLGGVVAFFGQGTRLTVV.

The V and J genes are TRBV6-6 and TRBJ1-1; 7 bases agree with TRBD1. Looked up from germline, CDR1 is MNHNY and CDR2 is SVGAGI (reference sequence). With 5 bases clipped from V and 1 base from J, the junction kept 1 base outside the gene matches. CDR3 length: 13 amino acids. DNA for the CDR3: TGTGCCAGCAGTGGGACAGAGAACACTGAAGCTTTCTTT. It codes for CASSGTENTEAFF.

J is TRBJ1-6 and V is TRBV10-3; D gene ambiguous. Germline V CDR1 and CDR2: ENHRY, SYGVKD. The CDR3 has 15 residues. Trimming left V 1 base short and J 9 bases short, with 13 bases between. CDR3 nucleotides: TGTGCCATCAGTGAGTTGGACGGGTCCACTTCACCCCTCCACTTT. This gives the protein CAISELDGSTSPLHF.

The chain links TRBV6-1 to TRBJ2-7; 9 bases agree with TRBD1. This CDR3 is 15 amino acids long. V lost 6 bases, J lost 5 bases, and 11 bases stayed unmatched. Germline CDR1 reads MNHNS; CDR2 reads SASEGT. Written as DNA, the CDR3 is TGTGCCAGCAGAGAAAACAGGGGGCGAAAGGACGAGCAGTACTTC. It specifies CASRENRGRKDEQYF.

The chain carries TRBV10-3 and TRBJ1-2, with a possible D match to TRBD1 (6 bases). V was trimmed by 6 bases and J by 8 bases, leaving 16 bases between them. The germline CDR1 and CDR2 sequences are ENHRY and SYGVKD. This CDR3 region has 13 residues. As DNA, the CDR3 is TGTGCCATCAGGACCGGGGGCCGCTCCGGCTACACCTTC. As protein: CAIRTGGRSGYTF.

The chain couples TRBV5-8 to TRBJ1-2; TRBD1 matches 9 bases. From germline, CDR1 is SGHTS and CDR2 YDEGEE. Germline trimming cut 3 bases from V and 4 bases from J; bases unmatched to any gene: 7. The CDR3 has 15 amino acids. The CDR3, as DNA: TGTGCCAGCAGCTCGCCCCGACAGGGGGTCTATGGCTACACCTTC. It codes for CASSSPRQGVYGYTF.

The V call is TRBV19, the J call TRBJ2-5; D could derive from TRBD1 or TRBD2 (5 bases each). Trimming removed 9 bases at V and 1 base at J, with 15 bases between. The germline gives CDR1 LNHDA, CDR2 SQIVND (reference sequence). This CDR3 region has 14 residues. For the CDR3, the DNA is TGTGCCAGCCGAGGGGTTGGGATCCAAGAGACCCAGTACTTC. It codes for CASRGVGIQETQYF.

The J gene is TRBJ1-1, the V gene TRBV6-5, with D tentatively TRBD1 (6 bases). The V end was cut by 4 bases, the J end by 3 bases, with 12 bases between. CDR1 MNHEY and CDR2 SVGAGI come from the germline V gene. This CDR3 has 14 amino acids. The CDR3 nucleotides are TGTGCCAGCAGTTCGGTAGGACAGTACACTGAAGCTTTCTTT. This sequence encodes CASSSVGQYTEAFF.

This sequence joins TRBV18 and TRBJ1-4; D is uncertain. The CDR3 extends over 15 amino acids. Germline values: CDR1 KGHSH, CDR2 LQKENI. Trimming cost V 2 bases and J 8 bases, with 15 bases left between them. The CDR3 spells CASSPISDYGEKLFF. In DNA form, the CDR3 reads TGTGCCAGCTCACCAATCTCAGACTATGGGGAAAAACTGTTTTTT.

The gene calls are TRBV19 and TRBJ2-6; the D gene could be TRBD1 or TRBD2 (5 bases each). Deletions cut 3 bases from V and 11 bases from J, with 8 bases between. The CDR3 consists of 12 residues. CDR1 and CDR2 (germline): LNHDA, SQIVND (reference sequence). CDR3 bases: TGTGCCAGTAGTATCCAGGGAGACGTCCTGACTTTC. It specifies CASSIQGDVLTF.

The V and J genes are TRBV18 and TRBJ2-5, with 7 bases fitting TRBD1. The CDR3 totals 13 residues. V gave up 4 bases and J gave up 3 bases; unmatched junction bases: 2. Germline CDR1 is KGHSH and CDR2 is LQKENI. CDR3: CASSQGTEETQYF. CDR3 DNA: TGTGCCAGCTCACAAGGGACAGAAGAGACCCAGTACTTC.

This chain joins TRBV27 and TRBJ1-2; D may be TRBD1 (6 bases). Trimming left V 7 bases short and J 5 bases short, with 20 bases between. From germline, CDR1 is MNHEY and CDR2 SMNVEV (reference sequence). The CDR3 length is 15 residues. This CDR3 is CASTPALQGRYGYTF. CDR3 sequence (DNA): TGTGCCAGCACTCCCGCGCTACAGGGTCGGTATGGCTACACCTTC.

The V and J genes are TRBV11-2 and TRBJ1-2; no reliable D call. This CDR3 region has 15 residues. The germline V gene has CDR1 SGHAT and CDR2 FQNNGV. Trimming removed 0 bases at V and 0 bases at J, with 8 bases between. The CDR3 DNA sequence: TGTGCCAGCAGCTTAGACCGGATGGCTAACTATGGCTACACCTTC. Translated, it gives CASSLDRMANYGYTF.

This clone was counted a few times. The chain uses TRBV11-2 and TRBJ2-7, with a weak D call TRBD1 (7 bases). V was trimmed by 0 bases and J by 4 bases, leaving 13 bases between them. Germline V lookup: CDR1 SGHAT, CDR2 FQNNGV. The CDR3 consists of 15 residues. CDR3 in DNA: TGTGCCAGCAGCTTAGATCTAGCAGGGGGGTACGAGCAGTACTTC. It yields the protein CASSLDLAGGYEQYF.

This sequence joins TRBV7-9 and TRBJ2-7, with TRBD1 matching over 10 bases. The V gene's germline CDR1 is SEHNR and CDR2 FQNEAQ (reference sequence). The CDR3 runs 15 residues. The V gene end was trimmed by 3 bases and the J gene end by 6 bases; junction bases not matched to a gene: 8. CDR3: CASSLGWTGGSEQYF. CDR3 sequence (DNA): TGTGCCAGCAGCTTGGGTTGGACAGGGGGGAGCGAGCAGTACTTC.

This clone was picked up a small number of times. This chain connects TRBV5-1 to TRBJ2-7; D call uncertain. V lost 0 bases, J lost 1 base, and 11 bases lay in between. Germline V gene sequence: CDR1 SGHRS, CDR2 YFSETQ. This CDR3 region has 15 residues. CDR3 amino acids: CASSLDLFPSYEQYF. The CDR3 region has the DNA TGCGCCAGCAGCTTGGATCTGTTTCCATCCTACGAGCAGTACTTC.

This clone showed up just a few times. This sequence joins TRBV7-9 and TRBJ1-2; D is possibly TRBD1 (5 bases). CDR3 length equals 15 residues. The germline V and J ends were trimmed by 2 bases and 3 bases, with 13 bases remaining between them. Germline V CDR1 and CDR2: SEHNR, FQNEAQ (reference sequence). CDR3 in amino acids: CASSLTGSSYYGYTF. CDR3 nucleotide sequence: TGTGCCAGCAGCTTAACAGGCAGCTCTTACTATGGCTACACCTTC. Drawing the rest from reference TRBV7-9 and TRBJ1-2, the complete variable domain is DTGVSQNPRHKITKRGQNVTFRCDPISEHNRLYWYRQTLGQGPEFLTYFQNEAQLEKSRLLSDRFSAERPKGSFSTLEIQRTEQGDSAMYLCASSLTGSSYYGYTFGSGTRLTVV.

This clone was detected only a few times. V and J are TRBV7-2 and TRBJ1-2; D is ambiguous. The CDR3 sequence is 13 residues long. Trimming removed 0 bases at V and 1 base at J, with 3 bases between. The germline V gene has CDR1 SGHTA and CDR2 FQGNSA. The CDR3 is CASSLANNYGYTF. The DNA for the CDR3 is TGTGCCAGCAGCTTAGCGAATAACTATGGCTACACCTTC.

The CDR3 sequence is CASSIGPTGQFTEAFF. CDR3 in DNA: TGTGCCAGTAGTATAGGCCCCACGGGACAGTTCACTGAAGCTTTCTTT. The J gene is TRBJ1-1, the V gene TRBV19, with 7 nucleotides matching TRBD1. The CDR3 loop spans 16 amino acids. The germline gives CDR1 LNHDA, CDR2 SQIVND (reference sequence). J was trimmed by 4 bases and V by 1 base; bases with no gene match: 9.

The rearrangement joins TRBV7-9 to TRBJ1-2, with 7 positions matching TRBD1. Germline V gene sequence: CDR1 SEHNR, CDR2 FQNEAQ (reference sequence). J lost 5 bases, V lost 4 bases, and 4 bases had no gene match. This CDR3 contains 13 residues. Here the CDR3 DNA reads TGTGCCAGCAGCTCGACAGGGATATATGGCTACACCTTC. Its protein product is CASSSTGIYGYTF.

The CDR3 sequence is CASSIPRDMNTEAFF. For the CDR3, the DNA is TGTGCCAGCAGCATACCCAGGGACATGAACACTGAAGCTTTCTTT. V is TRBV5-6 and J is TRBJ1-1; weak D call: TRBD1 (6 bases). Germline CDR1 is SGHDT and CDR2 is YYEEEE. Trimming pared 4 bases from V and 0 bases from J, leaving 13 bases between. The CDR3 is 15 amino acids.

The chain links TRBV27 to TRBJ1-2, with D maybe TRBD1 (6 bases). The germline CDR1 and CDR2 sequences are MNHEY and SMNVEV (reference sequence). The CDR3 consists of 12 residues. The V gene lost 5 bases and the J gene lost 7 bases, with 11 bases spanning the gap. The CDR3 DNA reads TGTGCCAGCAGTCTACAGGGAGCTGGCTACACCTTC. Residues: CASSLQGAGYTF.

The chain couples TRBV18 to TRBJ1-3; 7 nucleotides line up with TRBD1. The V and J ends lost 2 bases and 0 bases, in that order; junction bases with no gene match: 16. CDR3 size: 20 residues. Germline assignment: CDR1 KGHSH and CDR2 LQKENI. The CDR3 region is CASSPAQGDSVTFSGNTIYF. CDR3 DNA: TGTGCCAGCTCACCAGCGCAGGGGGACTCTGTTACATTCTCTGGAAACACCATATATTTT. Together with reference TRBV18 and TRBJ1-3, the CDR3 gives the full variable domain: NAGVMQNPRHLVRRRGQEARLRCSPMKGHSHVYWYRQLPEEGLKFMVYLQKENIIDESGMPKERFSAEFPKEGPSILRIQQVVRGDSAAYFCASSPAQGDSVTFSGNTIYFGEGSWLTVV.

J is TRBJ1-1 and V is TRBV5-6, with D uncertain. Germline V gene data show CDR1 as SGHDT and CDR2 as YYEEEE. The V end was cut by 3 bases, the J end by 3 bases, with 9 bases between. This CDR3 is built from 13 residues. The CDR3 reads CASSSNTDTEAFF. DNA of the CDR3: TGTGCCAGCAGCTCCAACACGGACACTGAAGCTTTCTTT.

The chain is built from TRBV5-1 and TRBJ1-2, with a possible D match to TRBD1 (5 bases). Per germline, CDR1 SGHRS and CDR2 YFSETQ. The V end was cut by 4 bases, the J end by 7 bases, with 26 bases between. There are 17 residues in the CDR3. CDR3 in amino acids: CASSPSGTQGVVSGYTF. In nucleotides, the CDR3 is TGCGCCAGCAGCCCGTCGGGGACTCAAGGGGTTGTTTCTGGCTACACCTTC.

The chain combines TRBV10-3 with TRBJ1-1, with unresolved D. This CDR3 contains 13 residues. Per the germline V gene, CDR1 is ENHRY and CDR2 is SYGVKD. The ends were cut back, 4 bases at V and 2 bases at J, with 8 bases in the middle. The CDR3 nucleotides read TGTGCCATCAGTGTTGTGGAAAACACTGAAGCTTTCTTT. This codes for CAISVVENTEAFF.

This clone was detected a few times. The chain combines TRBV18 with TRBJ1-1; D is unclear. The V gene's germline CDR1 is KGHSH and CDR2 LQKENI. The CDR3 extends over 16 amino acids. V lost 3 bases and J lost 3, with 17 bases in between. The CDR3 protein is CASSPVDLIGDTEAFF. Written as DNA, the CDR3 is TGTGCCAGCTCACCTGTCGACCTCATCGGAGACACTGAAGCTTTCTTT. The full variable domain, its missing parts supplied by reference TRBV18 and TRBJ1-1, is NAGVMQNPRHLVRRRGQEARLRCSPMKGHSHVYWYRQLPEEGLKFMVYLQKENIIDESGMPKERFSAEFPKEGPSILRIQQVVRGDSAAYFCASSPVDLIGDTEAFFGQGTRLTVV.

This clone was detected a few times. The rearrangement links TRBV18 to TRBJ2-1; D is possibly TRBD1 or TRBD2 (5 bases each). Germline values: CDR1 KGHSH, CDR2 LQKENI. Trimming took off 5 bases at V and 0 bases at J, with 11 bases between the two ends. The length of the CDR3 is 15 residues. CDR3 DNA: TGTGCCAGCTCATTGGGACCGACCTCCTACAATGAGCAGTTCTTC. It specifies CASSLGPTSYNEQFF.